A selection of T cell receptor beta chains follows, all from one sample in a study of cytomegalovirus exposure and HLA in healthy donors. TCRdb's table, derived via immunoSEQ multiplex PCR, lists solely in-frame clones and lacks some. The data hold over 150,000 clones, with 75% to 85% observed a single time. Sequencing used PBMCs. Receptors were obtained from a man under 40 in good health and CMV-seronegative. Each CDR3 is given with its conserved first and last residue. Fields, in order: V gene, D gene, clone size, J gene, CDR3 protein, CDR3 DNA. A D gene is named only where the DNA matches it firmly. Size values are once, few and many counts, or a class for expanded clones, and some rows have none.

TRBV5-5	NA	NA	TRBJ1-5	CASSPERGLGNQPQHF	TGTGCCAGCAGCCCGGAGCGAGGGCTGGGCAATCAGCCCCAGCATTTT
TRBV5-1	TRBD1	NA	TRBJ2-2	CASSLTGVANTGELFF	TGCGCCAGCAGTTTGACAGGGGTCGCAAACACCGGGGAGCTGTTTTTT
TRBV15	NA	NA	TRBJ1-3	CATSPDSSGNTIYF	TGTGCCACCAGCCCCGACAGCTCTGGAAACACCATATATTTT
TRBV7-9	TRBD2	NA	TRBJ2-7	CASSWTSGVASSYGQYF	TGTGCCAGCAGCTGGACTAGCGGGGTCGCCAGCTCCTACGGGCAGTACTTC
TRBV5-6	NA	once	TRBJ1-5	CASSSHRVEQPQHF	TGTGCCAGCAGCTCCCACAGGGTAGAACAGCCCCAGCATTTT
TRBV5-1	TRBD2	NA	TRBJ2-7	CASSLGRERTSGDYEQYF	TGCGCCAGCAGCTTAGGCAGGGAAAGGACTAGCGGGGACTACGAGCAGTACTTC
TRBV12-5	NA	NA	TRBJ2-1	CASGLFGRGIDEQFF	TGTGCTAGTGGTTTGTTCGGCCGGGGGATCGATGAGCAGTTCTTC
TRBV4-1	NA	few	TRBJ1-5	CASSQEGGPGKQPQHF	TGCGCCAGCAGCCAAGAGGGGGGGCCAGGAAAACAGCCCCAGCATTTT
TRBV6-1	NA	NA	TRBJ2-1	CASSEPSQRRWNEQFF	TGTGCCAGCAGTGAGCCCTCTCAACGTCGGTGGAATGAGCAGTTCTTC
TRBV6-5	TRBD1	NA	TRBJ2-7	CASSRQGFREQYF	TGTGCCAGCAGCCGACAGGGGTTTCGCGAGCAGTACTTC
TRBV5-5	NA	few	TRBJ2-3	CASSLVSSVTDTQYF	TGTGCCAGCAGCTTGGTATCCTCCGTCACAGATACGCAGTATTTT
TRBV5-1	NA	NA	TRBJ2-3	CASSLATRTGTDTQYF	TGCGCCAGCAGCTTGGCCACAAGGACTGGCACAGATACGCAGTATTTT
TRBV27	TRBD1	NA	TRBJ1-5	CASSWTGSNQPQHF	TGTGCCAGCAGTTGGACAGGGTCCAATCAGCCCCAGCATTTT
TRBV7-2	TRBD2	NA	TRBJ2-1	CASSSGPAGGRYEQFF	TGTGCCAGCAGCTCCGGCCCAGCGGGAGGGAGGTATGAGCAGTTCTTC
TRBV10-2	TRBD2	NA	TRBJ2-1	CASSESSGRGYNEQFF	TGCGCCAGCAGTGAGTCTAGCGGGAGGGGGTACAATGAGCAGTTCTTC
TRBV5-1	NA	NA	TRBJ2-6	CASSWVGRGSGANVLTF	TGCGCCAGCAGCTGGGTCGGGCGGGGCTCTGGGGCCAACGTCCTGACTTTC
TRBV2	NA	NA	TRBJ2-7	CASLTGTFSYEQYF	TGTGCCAGTCTGACAGGGACTTTCTCCTACGAGCAGTACTTC
TRBV5-4	NA	NA	TRBJ1-1	CASSFSTLNTEAFF	TGTGCCAGCAGCTTTAGCACTCTGAACACTGAAGCTTTCTTT
TRBV20-1	TRBD1	few	TRBJ1-1	CSATRTGEAFF	TGCAGTGCTACCCGGACAGGGGAGGCTTTCTTT
TRBV4-1	NA	once	TRBJ2-6	CASSPPQGILSGANVLTF	TGCGCCAGCAGCCCCCCCCAGGGGATCCTCTCTGGGGCCAACGTCCTGACTTTC
TRBV7-9	TRBD1	once	TRBJ2-7	CASSLVDRYEQYF	TGTGCCAGCAGCTTAGTGGACAGGTACGAGCAGTACTTC
TRBV10-3	NA	few	TRBJ1-1	CAIATGMNTEAFF	TGTGCCATCGCGACAGGCATGAACACTGAAGCTTTCTTT
TRBV30	TRBD1	NA	TRBJ2-2	CAWSPFGTGSPGELFF	TGTGCCTGGAGTCCTTTCGGGACAGGGTCACCCGGGGAGCTGTTTTTT
TRBV5-1	NA	NA	TRBJ1-5	CASSLAGGRNQPQHF	TGCGCCAGCAGCTTGGCTGGGGGCCGGAATCAGCCCCAGCATTTT
TRBV2	NA	NA	TRBJ2-7	CASRLLARGDEQYF	TGTGCCAGCAGGTTACTAGCGAGGGGGGACGAGCAGTACTTC
TRBV18	TRBD2	once	TRBJ2-1	CASSLQSGADVNEQFF	TGTGCCAGCTCGCTCCAAAGCGGGGCCGATGTCAATGAGCAGTTCTTC
TRBV9	NA	NA	TRBJ2-2	CASSVRERGELFF	TGTGCCAGCAGCGTACGGGAGCGCGGGGAGCTGTTTTTT
TRBV4-3	TRBD1	NA	TRBJ2-5	CASSQDGTGGGEAQYF	TGCGCCAGCAGCCAAGACGGAACAGGGGGTGGAGAGGCCCAGTACTTC
TRBV18	NA	NA	TRBJ2-2	CASSPSGTGELFF	TGTGCCAGCTCACCCTCCGGTACCGGGGAGCTGTTTTTT
TRBV5-1	TRBD2	NA	TRBJ2-5	CASSHGGGPQETQYF	TGCGCCAGCAGCCACGGGGGGGGGCCACAAGAGACCCAGTACTTC
TRBV6-5	TRBD1	NA	TRBJ1-2	CASRSGQGTGYTF	TGTGCCAGCAGATCGGGACAGGGAACTGGCTACACCTTC
TRBV28	NA	NA	TRBJ1-3	CASSLSPALNSGNTIYF	TGTGCCAGCAGTTTATCCCCAGCGTTAAACTCTGGAAACACCATATATTTT
TRBV9	TRBD2	NA	TRBJ2-1	CASSATSGRENEQFF	TGTGCCAGCAGCGCGACTAGCGGGAGGGAAAACGAGCAGTTCTTC
TRBV10-2	TRBD2	once	TRBJ2-1	CASNPTSGGDNEQFF	TGCGCCAGCAACCCAACTAGCGGAGGCGACAATGAGCAGTTCTTC
TRBV4-1	TRBD2	NA	TRBJ2-1	CASSQGLAGYNEQFF	TGCGCCAGCAGCCAAGGGCTAGCGGGGTACAATGAGCAGTTCTTC
TRBV10-3	NA	NA	TRBJ2-7	CAISGGSDYYEQYF	TGTGCCATCAGTGGAGGGAGTGACTACTACGAGCAGTACTTC